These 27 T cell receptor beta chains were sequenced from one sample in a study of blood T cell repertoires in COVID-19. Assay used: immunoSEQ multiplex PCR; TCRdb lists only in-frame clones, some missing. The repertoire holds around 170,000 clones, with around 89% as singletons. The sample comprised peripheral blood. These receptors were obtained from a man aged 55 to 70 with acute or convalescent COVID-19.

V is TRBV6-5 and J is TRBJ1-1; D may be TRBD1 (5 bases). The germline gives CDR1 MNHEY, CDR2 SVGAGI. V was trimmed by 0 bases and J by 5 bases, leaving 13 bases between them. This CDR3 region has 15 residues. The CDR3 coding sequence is TGTGCCAGCAGTTACTCCTGGGCAGGGCGGACTGAAGCTTTCTTT. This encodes CASSYSWAGRTEAFF.

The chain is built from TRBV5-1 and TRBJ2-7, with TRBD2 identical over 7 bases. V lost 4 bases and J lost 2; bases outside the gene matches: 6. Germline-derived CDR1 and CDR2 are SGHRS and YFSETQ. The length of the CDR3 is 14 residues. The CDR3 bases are TGCGCCAGCAGCCTTACTAGCGCTACCTACGAGCAGTACTTC. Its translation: CASSLTSATYEQYF.

Here the CDR3 reads CASSLEGLGYTF. The CDR3 DNA follows: TGTGCCAGCAGCTTAGAGGGACTTGGCTACACCTTC. The rearrangement uses TRBV7-8 and TRBJ1-2; a possible D gene is TRBD1 (5 bases). Germline loops: CDR1 SGHVS, CDR2 FQNEAQ. Trimming shortened V by 1 base and J by 7 bases, and 7 bases separated the two germline ends. CDR3 length equals 12 residues.

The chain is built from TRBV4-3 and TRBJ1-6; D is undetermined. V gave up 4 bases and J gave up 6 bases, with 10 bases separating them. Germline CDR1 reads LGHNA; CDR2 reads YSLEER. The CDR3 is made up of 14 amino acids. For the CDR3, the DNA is TGCGCCAGCAGCCTCTCCCTCTTTAATTCACCCCTCCACTTT. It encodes CASSLSLFNSPLHF.

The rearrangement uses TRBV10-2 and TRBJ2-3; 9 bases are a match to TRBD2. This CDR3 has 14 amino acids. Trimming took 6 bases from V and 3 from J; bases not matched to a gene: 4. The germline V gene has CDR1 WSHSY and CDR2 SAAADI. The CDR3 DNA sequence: TGCGCCAGCAGCGGACTAGCGCTGACAGATACGCAGTATTTT. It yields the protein CASSGLALTDTQYF.

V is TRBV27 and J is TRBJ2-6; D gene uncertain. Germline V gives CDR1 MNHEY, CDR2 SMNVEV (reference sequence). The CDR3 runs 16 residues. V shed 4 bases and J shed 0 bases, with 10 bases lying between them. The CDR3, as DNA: TGTGCCAGCAGTTCCTATGGTCACTCTGGGGCCAACGTCCTGACTTTC. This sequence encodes CASSSYGHSGANVLTF. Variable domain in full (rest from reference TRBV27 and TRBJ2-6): EAQVTQNPRYLITVTGKKLTVTCSQNMNHEYMSWYRQDPGLGLRQIYYSMNVEVTDKGDVPEGYKVSRKEKRNFPLILESPSPNQTSLYFCASSSYGHSGANVLTFGAGSRLTVL.

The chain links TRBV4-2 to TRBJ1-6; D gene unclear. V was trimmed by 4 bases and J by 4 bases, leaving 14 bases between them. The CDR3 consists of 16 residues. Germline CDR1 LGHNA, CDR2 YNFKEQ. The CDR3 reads CASSLSRVVYNSPLHF. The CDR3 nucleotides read TGTGCCAGCAGCCTATCCCGGGTTGTATATAATTCACCCCTCCACTTT.

The CDR3 loop reads CASRPYVGLNTEAFF. The CDR3 coding sequence is TGTGCCAGCAGACCTTATGTCGGGTTGAACACTGAAGCTTTCTTT. V is TRBV6-5 and J is TRBJ1-1; D is unresolved. Trimming removed 6 bases from V and 0 bases from J, with 14 bases in between. Germline CDR1 and CDR2: MNHEY and SVGAGI. There are 15 residues in the CDR3.

The CDR3 bases are TGTGCCAGCAGTTACTCGAAACAGAGAACGAACACTGAAGCTTTCTTT. Translation: CASSYSKQRTNTEAFF. This rearrangement joins TRBV6-6 to TRBJ1-1, with D unclear. CDR1 and CDR2 (germline): MNHNY, SVGAGI (reference sequence). This CDR3 has 16 residues. Deletions cut 0 bases from V and 1 base from J, with 12 bases between.

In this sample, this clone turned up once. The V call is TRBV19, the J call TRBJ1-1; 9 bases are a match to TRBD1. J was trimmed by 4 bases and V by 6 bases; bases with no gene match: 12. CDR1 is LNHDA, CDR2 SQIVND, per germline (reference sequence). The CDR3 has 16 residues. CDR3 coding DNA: TGTGCCAGTAGACCCGGGACAGGGAGGGGGGGCACTGAAGCTTTCTTT. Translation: CASRPGTGRGGTEAFF. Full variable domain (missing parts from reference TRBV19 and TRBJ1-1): DGGITQSPKYLFRKEGQNVTLSCEQNLNHDAMYWYRQDPGQGLRLIYYSQIVNDFQKGDIAEGYSVSREKKESFPLTVTSAQKNPTAFYLCASRPGTGRGGTEAFFGQGTRLTVV.

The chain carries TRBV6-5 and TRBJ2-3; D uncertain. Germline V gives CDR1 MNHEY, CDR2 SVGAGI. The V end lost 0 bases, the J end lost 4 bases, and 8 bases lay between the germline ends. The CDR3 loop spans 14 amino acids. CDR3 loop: CASSYSRVADTQYF. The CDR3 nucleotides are TGTGCCAGCAGTTACTCGAGAGTAGCAGATACGCAGTATTTT.

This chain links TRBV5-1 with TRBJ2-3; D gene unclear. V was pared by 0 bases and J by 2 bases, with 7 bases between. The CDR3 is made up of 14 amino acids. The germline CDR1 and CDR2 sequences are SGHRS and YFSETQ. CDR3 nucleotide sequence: TGCGCCAGCAGCTTGGTCTCTTTCACAGATACGCAGTATTTT. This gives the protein CASSLVSFTDTQYF.

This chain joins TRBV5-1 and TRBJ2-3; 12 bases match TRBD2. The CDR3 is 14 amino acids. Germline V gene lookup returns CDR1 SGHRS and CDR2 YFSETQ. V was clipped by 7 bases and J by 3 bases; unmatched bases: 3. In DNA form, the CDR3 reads TGCGCCAGCCATGGGACTAGCGGGACAGATACGCAGTATTTT. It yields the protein CASHGTSGTDTQYF.

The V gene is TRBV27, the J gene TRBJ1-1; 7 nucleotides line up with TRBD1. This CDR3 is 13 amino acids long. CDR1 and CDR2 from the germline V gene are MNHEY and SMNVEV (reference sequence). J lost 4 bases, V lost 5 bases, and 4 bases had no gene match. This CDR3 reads CASSTSGGTEAFF. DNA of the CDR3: TGTGCCAGCAGTACATCAGGGGGCACTGAAGCTTTCTTT.

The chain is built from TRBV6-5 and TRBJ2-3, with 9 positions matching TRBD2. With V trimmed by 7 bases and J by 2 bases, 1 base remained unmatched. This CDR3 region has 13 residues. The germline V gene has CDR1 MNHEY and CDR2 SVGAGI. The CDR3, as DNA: TGTGCCAGCACTAGCGGGGTCACAGATACGCAGTATTTT. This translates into CASTSGVTDTQYF.

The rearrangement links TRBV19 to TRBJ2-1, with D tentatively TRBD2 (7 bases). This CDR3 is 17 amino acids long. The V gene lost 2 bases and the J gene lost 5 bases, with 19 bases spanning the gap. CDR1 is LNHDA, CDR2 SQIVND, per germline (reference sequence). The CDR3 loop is CASSILGAGAEDNEQFF. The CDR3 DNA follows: TGTGCCAGTAGTATATTGGGGGCGGGAGCAGAGGACAATGAGCAGTTCTTC. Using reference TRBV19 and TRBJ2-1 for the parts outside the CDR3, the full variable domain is DGGITQSPKYLFRKEGQNVTLSCEQNLNHDAMYWYRQDPGQGLRLIYYSQIVNDFQKGDIAEGYSVSREKKESFPLTVTSAQKNPTAFYLCASSILGAGAEDNEQFFGPGTRLTVL.

In DNA, the CDR3 is TGTGCCAGCACCCAGAGGACAGTGCGGAGGGGCTACACCTTC. Encoded protein: CASTQRTVRRGYTF. V is TRBV5-4 and J is TRBJ1-2, with D perhaps TRBD1 (6 bases). Trimming removed 6 bases at V and 8 bases at J, with 20 bases between. This CDR3 spans 14 amino acids. Per the germline V gene, CDR1 is SGHNT and CDR2 is YYREEE (reference sequence).

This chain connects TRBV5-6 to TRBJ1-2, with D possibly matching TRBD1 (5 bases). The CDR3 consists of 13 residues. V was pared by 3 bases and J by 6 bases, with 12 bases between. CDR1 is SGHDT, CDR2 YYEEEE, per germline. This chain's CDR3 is CASSSVGGNGYTF. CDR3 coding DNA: TGTGCCAGCAGCTCCGTCGGGGGAAATGGCTACACCTTC.

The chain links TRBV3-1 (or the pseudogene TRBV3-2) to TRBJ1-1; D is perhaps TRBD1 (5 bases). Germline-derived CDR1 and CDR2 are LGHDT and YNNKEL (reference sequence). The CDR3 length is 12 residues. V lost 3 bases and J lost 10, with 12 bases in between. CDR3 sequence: CASSQGGIGAFF. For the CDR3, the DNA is TGTGCCAGCAGCCAGGGGGGGATCGGAGCTTTCTTT.

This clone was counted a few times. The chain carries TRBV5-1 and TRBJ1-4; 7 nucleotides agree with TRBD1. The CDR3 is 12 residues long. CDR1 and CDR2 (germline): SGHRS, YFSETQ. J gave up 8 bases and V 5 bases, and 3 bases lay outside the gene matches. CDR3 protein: CASRGGEEKLFF. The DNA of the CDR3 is TGCGCCAGCAGAGGGGGCGAAGAAAAACTGTTTTTT.

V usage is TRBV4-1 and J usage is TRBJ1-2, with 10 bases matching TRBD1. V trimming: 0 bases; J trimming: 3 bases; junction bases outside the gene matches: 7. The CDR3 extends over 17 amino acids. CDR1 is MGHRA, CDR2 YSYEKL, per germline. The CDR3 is CASSQDWTGGGDYGYTF. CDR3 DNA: TGCGCCAGCAGCCAAGACTGGACAGGGGGTGGGGACTATGGCTACACCTTC.

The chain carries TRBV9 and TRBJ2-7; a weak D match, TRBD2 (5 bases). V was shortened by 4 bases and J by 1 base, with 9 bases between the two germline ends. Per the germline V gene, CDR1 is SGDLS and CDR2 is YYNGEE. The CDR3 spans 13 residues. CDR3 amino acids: CASSPRGSYEQYF. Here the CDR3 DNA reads TGTGCCAGCAGCCCCCGAGGGTCCTACGAGCAGTACTTC.

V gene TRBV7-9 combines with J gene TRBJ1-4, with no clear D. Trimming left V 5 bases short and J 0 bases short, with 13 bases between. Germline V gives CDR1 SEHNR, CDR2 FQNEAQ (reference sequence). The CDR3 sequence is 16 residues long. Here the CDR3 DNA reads TGTGCCAGCAGCACTGGGTGGGCCGCAACTAATGAAAAACTGTTTTTT. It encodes CASSTGWAATNEKLFF.

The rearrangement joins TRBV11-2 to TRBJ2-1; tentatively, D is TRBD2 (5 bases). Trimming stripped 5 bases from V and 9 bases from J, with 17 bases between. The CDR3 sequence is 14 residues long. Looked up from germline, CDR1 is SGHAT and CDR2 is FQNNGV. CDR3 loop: CASSHPEGRTEQFF. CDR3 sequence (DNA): TGTGCCAGCAGCCACCCCGAGGGCAGAACTGAGCAGTTCTTC.

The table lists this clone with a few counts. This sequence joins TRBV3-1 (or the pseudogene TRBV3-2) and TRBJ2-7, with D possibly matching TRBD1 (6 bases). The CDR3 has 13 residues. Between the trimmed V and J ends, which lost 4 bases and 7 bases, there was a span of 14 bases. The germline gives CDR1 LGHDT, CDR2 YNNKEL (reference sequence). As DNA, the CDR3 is TGTGCCAGCAGCCGGGACATCGTGTATGAGCAGTACTTC. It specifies CASSRDIVYEQYF.

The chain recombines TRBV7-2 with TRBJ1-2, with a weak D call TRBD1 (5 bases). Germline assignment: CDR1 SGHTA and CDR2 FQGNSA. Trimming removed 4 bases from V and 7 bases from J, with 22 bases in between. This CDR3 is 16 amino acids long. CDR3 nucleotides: TGTGCCAGCAGCTCACTGGAGGGACGGCGCCCCCCTGGCTACACCTTC. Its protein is CASSSLEGRRPPGYTF.

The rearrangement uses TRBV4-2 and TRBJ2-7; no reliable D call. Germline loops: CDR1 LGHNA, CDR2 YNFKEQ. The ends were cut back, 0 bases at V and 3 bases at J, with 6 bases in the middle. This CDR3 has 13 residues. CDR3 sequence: CASSQDPIYEQYF. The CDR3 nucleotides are TGTGCCAGCAGCCAAGATCCCATCTACGAGCAGTACTTC.